Following are 16 T cell receptor beta chains from one sample sequenced in a study of T cells in Graves' hyperthyroidism and ophthalmopathy (dated by TCRdb to between 2018 and 2021). The library was produced with multiplex PCR. The sample was run on an Illumina HiSeq 2000. The TCR beta CDR3 regions were amplified from the RNA transcripts. A first-round RT-PCR of the TCR CDR3 used the HTBI primer set with the Qiagen OneStep RT-PCR kit. TCRdb's own reprocessing of the public reads used fastp at Q25 and MiXCR and kept productive beta chains. Each CDR3 protein appears once, grouped with its most common genes and DNA. The sample contains 300,000 to 400,000 distinct CDR3 sequences, over 11% of them found a single time. The ten biggest clones cover approximately 9.9% of the sample. Sequenced material: blood. Receptors were obtained from a woman aged 55-70 years with Graves' hyperthyroidism.

This clonotype was recorded at least ten times. The rearrangement uses TRBV11-2 and TRBJ2-3; D not resolved. Trimming took off 5 bases at V and 10 bases at J, with 16 bases between the two ends. The CDR3 is 13 amino acids. Germline CDR1 is SGHAT and CDR2 is FQNNGV. CDR3: CASSQSLRTAQYF. The CDR3 DNA follows: TGTGCCAGCAGCCAATCCCTTAGAACTGCGCAGTATTTT.

This clonotype was seen at least ten times. This chain uses TRBV20-1 with TRBJ2-5; 8 bases line up with TRBD2. Germline lookup yields CDR1 DFQATT and CDR2 SNEGSKA (reference sequence). The CDR3 is 15 amino acids. V trimming: 3 bases; J trimming: 1 base; junction bases outside the gene matches: 7. The CDR3 region is CSASAGGRSQETQYF. The CDR3 DNA follows: TGCAGTGCTAGTGCGGGCGGGAGGAGCCAAGAGACCCAGTACTTC.

The chain uses TRBV14 and TRBJ2-3; D gene unclear. V was cut by 3 bases and J by 4 bases, with 8 bases left in between. The CDR3 length is 13 residues. CDR1 and CDR2 from the germline V gene are SGHDN and FVKESK. The CDR3 DNA is TGTGCCAGCAGCCAGTTGGCAGCAGATACGCAGTATTTT. Translating it yields CASSQLAADTQYF. The full variable domain, rest sourced from reference TRBV14 and TRBJ2-3, is EAGVTQFPSHSVIEKGQTVTLRCDPISGHDNLYWYRRVMGKEIKFLLHFVKESKQDESGMPNNRFLAERTGGTYSTLKVQPAELEDSGVYFCASSQLAADTQYFGPGTRLTVL.

Ten or more counts support this clonotype. One end of the junction varies from germline; a read error may be responsible. The chain is built from TRBV5-6 and TRBJ2-1; TRBD1 might be the D (6 bases). Germline lookup yields CDR1 SGHDT and CDR2 YYEEEE. The CDR3 has 14 amino acids. The CDR3 sequence is CASSSGQLYNEQFF. The CDR3 DNA sequence: TGTGCCAGCAGCAGCGGACAGCTCTACAACGAGCAGTTCTTC.

In its sample, this clonotype was seen many times. Here the CDR3 DNA reads TGTGCCAGCAGTTTGCGTAGGACCCGAGGATTTATCTCTAATAGCGAAAAACTGTTTTTT. Translating gives CASSLRRTRGFISNSEKLFF. This chain links TRBV12-3 or TRBV12-4 with TRBJ1-4; D unresolved. The V gene lost 3 bases and the J gene lost 8 bases, with 31 bases spanning the gap. The CDR3 covers 20 residues.

This clonotype was picked up many times. The chain recombines TRBV7-8 with TRBJ2-7, with D possibly matching TRBD2 (6 bases). V lost 4 bases and J 2 bases, leaving 12 bases between the germline ends. Germline loops: CDR1 SGHVS, CDR2 FQNEAQ. The CDR3 has 14 residues. CDR3 sequence: CASSSTSRPYEQYF. CDR3 nucleotide sequence: TGTGCCAGCAGCTCTACTAGCCGCCCCTACGAGCAGTACTTC.

The chain is built from TRBV19 and TRBJ2-5; TRBD1 matches 9 bases. Unmatched junction bases numbered 7, after V lost 7 bases and J lost 4 bases. This CDR3 spans 14 amino acids. Germline V lookup: CDR1 LNHDA, CDR2 SQIVND (reference sequence). CDR3 nucleotides: TGTGCCAGTACGGACAGGGGAGGAGGAGAGACCCAGTACTTC. Amino acids: CASTDRGGGETQYF.

The chain combines TRBV5-4 with TRBJ1-2; D is uncertain. This CDR3 spans 16 amino acids. From germline, CDR1 is SGHNT and CDR2 YYREEE (reference sequence). V lost 4 bases and J lost 0, with 16 bases in between. In nucleotides, the CDR3 is TGTGCCAGCAGCCCCCCGCGGGCAGAGACTAACTATGGCTACACCTTC. This gives the protein CASSPPRAETNYGYTF.

This clonotype has a count of ten or more. The V gene is TRBV28, the J gene TRBJ2-3; a weak D match, TRBD2 (5 bases). This CDR3 is built from 15 residues. Germline assignment: CDR1 MDHEN and CDR2 SYDVKM. V was shortened by 4 bases and J by 3 bases, with 14 bases between the two germline ends. CDR3 nucleotide sequence: TGTGCCAGCAGTTACCGGGATGGAGTGACAGATACGCAGTATTTT. The encoded protein is CASSYRDGVTDTQYF.

This clonotype was found many times. The chain has TRBV18 and TRBJ1-1; TRBD1 is a possible D gene (6 bases). The ends were cut back, 4 bases at V and 1 base at J, with 13 bases in the middle. CDR3 length equals 15 residues. The germline gives CDR1 KGHSH, CDR2 LQKENI. The CDR3: CASSRGGAGNTEAFF. The CDR3 DNA reads TGTGCCAGCTCACGGGGGGGCGCGGGGAACACTGAAGCTTTCTTT.

The chain is built from TRBV7-2 and TRBJ1-2; unclear D gene. V lost 0 bases and J lost 8, with 10 bases in between. Germline CDR1 and CDR2: SGHTA and FQGNSA. CDR3 length: 13 residues. The CDR3 coding sequence is TGTGCCAGCAGCTTAGCCCGGGCGGACGGCTACACCTTC. Amino acids: CASSLARADGYTF.

This clonotype has ten or more counts. The rearrangement joins TRBV5-1 to TRBJ1-2; TRBD1 agrees at 8 bases. Trimming at V came to 4 bases and at J to 7 bases, leaving 6 bases not matched to a gene. Germline V gives CDR1 SGHRS, CDR2 YFSETQ. The CDR3 runs to 13 residues. In DNA, the CDR3 is TGCGCCAGCAGCGTGGACAGGGCATTTGGCTACACCTTC. Translating gives CASSVDRAFGYTF.

This clonotype was detected ten times or more. The rearrangement joins TRBV11-2 to TRBJ2-3; D is ambiguous. V lost 2 bases and J lost 0, with 9 bases in between. The CDR3 contains 15 residues. Per germline, CDR1 SGHAT and CDR2 FQNNGV. The CDR3 loop reads CASSLSYQSTDTQYF. CDR3 DNA: TGTGCCAGCAGCTTATCCTACCAAAGCACAGATACGCAGTATTTT.

V is TRBV6-1 and J is TRBJ1-2; weak D call: TRBD1 (6 bases). Germline V gene data show CDR1 as MNHNS and CDR2 as SASEGT. V shed 7 bases and J shed 8 bases, with 23 bases lying between them. The length of the CDR3 is 15 residues. CDR3 protein: CASTPYGGGGGGYTF. The CDR3 nucleotides read TGTGCCAGCACTCCCTACGGGGGAGGGGGAGGCGGCTACACCTTC.

The CDR3 sequence: CSARGTSGAGETQYF. The CDR3 nucleotides read TGCAGTGCTAGGGGGACTAGCGGGGCGGGAGAGACCCAGTACTTC. This chain uses TRBV20-1 with TRBJ2-5, with 13 bases lining up with TRBD2. Germline values: CDR1 DFQATT, CDR2 SNEGSKA (reference sequence). V gave up 3 bases and J gave up 4 bases; unmatched junction bases: 5. This CDR3 is 15 amino acids long.

This clonotype was detected many times. The V gene is TRBV6-1, the J gene TRBJ2-7; 7 bases agree with TRBD2. In germline, CDR1 is MNHNS, CDR2 SASEGT. This CDR3 has 16 residues. V lost 5 bases, J lost 6 bases, and 16 bases stayed unmatched. CDR3 sequence (DNA): TGTGCCAGCAGTAATCGAGCGGGGTCGGAACCCTCCGAGCAGTACTTC. It yields the protein CASSNRAGSEPSEQYF.